This entry lists 15 T cell receptor beta chains sequenced from one sample in a study of CXCR3-negative and CXCR3-positive naive CD8 T cells. UMI-labeled 5' RACE TRB cDNA libraries were prepared from the cells. TCRdb processed the 5' RACE reads again and assigns one entry to each CDR3 protein, with no DNA. The sample totals approximately 53,000 distinct CDR3 sequences. The specimen was memory CD8+ T cells from blood. These receptors were taken from a human donor in good health. Some clones in this sample may be carry-over from other donors' samples.

The chain links TRBV23-1 to TRBJ1-1; TCRdb reports TRBD1, a call that lacks DNA to check it against. TRBV23-1 is identified as an open reading frame with a role that is uncertain. The CDR3 is made up of 13 amino acids. CDR3 sequence reads: CASSHGGRLEAFF.

The rearrangement links TRBV6-5 to TRBJ1-2. CDR1 MNHEY and CDR2 SVGAGI come from the germline V gene. CDR3 size: 13 residues. The CDR3 spells CASSYSAFYGYTF.

The chain is built from TRBV29-1 and TRBJ2-2; TCRdb's D call, TRBD1, is unchecked because there is no DNA. Germline values: CDR1 SQVTM, CDR2 ANQGSEA. The CDR3 sequence is 15 residues long. The CDR3 region is CSASPGTADSGELFF.

The rearrangement joins TRBV12-3 or TRBV12-4 to TRBJ2-7; TCRdb's assignment of TRBD2 cannot be checked, as there is no DNA. CDR3 length equals 14 residues. The CDR3 region is CASSFSGQAYEQYF.

This sequence joins TRBV28 and TRBJ2-7; the D call of TRBD2 rests on TCRdb alone, since no DNA is present to check it. The germline V gene has CDR1 MDHEN and CDR2 SYDVKM. The CDR3 is 16 residues long. CDR3 protein: CASRDLGLAESYEQYF.

This chain connects TRBV6-5 to TRBJ2-7. This CDR3 region has 12 residues. Germline values: CDR1 MNHEY, CDR2 SVGAGI. This CDR3 is CASSLNNYEQYF.

In terms of frequency, this clonotype is medium-sized. This sequence joins TRBV20-1 and TRBJ2-1; the TCRdb call, TRBD1, lacks DNA for checking. From germline, CDR1 is DFQATT and CDR2 SNEGSKA (reference sequence). The CDR3 is made up of 14 amino acids. The CDR3 loop reads CSARAAGEIDEQFF.

The rearrangement links TRBV6-2 or TRBV6-3 to TRBJ1-5. There are 15 residues in the CDR3. CDR1 is MNHEY and CDR2 is SVGEGT in the germline V gene. The CDR3 here is CASSSEEYSNQPQHF.

The chain joins TRBV2 to TRBJ2-7; TCRdb picks TRBD2, but there is no DNA to check that call. The CDR3 loop spans 17 amino acids. From germline, CDR1 is SNHLY and CDR2 FYNNEI. This CDR3 is CASSEGPSGGSSYEQYF.

This rearrangement joins TRBV19 to TRBJ1-1; as DNA is missing, the TRBD1 call by TCRdb cannot be tested. Germline V gives CDR1 LNHDA, CDR2 SQIVND (reference sequence). The CDR3 runs 15 residues. CDR3 in amino acids: CASSLDPRGNTEAFF.

This sequence joins TRBV29-1 and TRBJ2-7; TCRdb lists TRBD2, though no DNA is available to test this call. CDR1 and CDR2 (germline): SQVTM, ANQGSEA. The CDR3 extends over 13 amino acids. The CDR3 here is CSVELSGSPEQYF.

The chain has TRBV29-1 and TRBJ2-5; TCRdb names TRBD2, which stays unverified in the absence of DNA. The germline V gene encodes CDR1 SQVTM and CDR2 ANQGSEA. The CDR3 extends over 13 amino acids. This CDR3 reads CSVSPESPTEHDF.

The CDR3 loop is CSVERIGADTQYF. The chain employs TRBV29-1 and TRBJ2-3; the D call of TRBD1 rests on TCRdb alone, since no DNA is present to check it. CDR3 length: 13 amino acids. CDR1 is SQVTM and CDR2 is ANQGSEA in the germline V gene.

The genes are TRBV7-8 and TRBJ2-5. The germline CDR1 and CDR2 sequences are SGHVS and FQNEAQ. The CDR3 runs 11 residues. CDR3 in amino acids: CASSLQETQYF.

This CDR3 is CASSYSPRPTVLPLSPLHF. V and J are TRBV6-5 and TRBJ1-6; the TCRdb call, TRBD1, lacks DNA for checking. Germline V gene lookup returns CDR1 MNHEY and CDR2 SVGAGI. The CDR3 consists of 19 residues.